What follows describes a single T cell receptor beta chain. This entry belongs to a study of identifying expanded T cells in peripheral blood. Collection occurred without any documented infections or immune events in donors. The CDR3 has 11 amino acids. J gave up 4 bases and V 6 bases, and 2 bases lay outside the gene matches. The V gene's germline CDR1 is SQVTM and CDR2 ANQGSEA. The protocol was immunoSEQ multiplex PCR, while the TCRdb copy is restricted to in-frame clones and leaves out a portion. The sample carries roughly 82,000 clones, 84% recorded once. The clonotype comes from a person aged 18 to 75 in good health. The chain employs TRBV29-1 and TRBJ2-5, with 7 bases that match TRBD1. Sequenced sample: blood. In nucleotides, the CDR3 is TGCAGCGTAAACAGGGGAGAGACCCAGTACTTC. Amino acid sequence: CSVNRGETQYF.